This T cell receptor (beta chain) was documented in a study of T cells in Graves' hyperthyroidism and ophthalmopathy. Study background: Blood from the periphery was taken at initial diagnosis, before any treatment.

Graves' hyperthyroidism was deemed stable absent ophthalmopathy progression within 18 months. Amplification of TCR beta CDR3 regions was performed using RNA transcripts as template. The study used the HTBI primer set for a first-round RT-PCR of the TCR CDR3. TCRdb processed the multiplex PCR reads anew with MiXCR; each CDR3 protein has one entry. The table lists around 690,000 distinct CDR3 sequences, roughly a sixth of them singletons. The CDR3 runs 15 residues. Trimming at V came to 5 bases and at J to 10 bases, leaving 13 bases not matched to a gene. The germline CDR1 and CDR2 sequences are SGHTA and FQGNSA.

Material for sequencing was blood. The J gene is TRBJ2-4, the V gene TRBV7-2; 8 bases are a match to TRBD2. The sequence came from a man aged 50-59 years with Graves' hyperthyroidism. Here the CDR3 DNA reads TGTGCCAGCAGCGACTCTAGCGGGTCTTCTATAATTCAGTACTTC. Its protein product is CASSDSSGSSIIQYF. Full variable domain (missing parts from reference TRBV7-2 and TRBJ2-4): GAGVSQSPSNKVTEKGKDVELRCDPISGHTALYWYRQSLGQGLEFLIYFQGNSAPDKSGLPSDRFSAERTGGSVSTLTIQRTQQEDSAVYLCASSDSSGSSIIQYFGAGTRLSVL.